This T cell receptor beta chain was sequenced for a study of CD8 T cells in Susac syndrome. It was with random hexamers that 0.5 to 1 ug RNA was reverse transcribed. TCR beta CDR3 was amplified by immunoSEQ covering 54 Vbeta and 13 Jbeta. TCRdb reanalysed the immunoSEQ multiplex PCR reads using MiXCR and keeps one entry per CDR3 protein. The sample has roughly 250,000 distinct CDR3 sequences; 90% to 96% are singletons. The CDR3 spans 12 residues. Germline assignment: CDR1 SQVTM and CDR2 ANQGSEA. V lost 6 bases and J lost 6, with 15 bases in between. Specimen: CD4+ T cells from PBMCs. V is TRBV29-1 and J is TRBJ2-7; D assignment may be TRBD1 or TRBD2 (5 bases each). The origin of this receptor is a human donor with Susac syndrome. CDR3 residues: CSVGTQLSEQYF. The CDR3 nucleotides are TGCAGCGTCGGGACGCAGCTCAGCGAGCAGTACTTC.